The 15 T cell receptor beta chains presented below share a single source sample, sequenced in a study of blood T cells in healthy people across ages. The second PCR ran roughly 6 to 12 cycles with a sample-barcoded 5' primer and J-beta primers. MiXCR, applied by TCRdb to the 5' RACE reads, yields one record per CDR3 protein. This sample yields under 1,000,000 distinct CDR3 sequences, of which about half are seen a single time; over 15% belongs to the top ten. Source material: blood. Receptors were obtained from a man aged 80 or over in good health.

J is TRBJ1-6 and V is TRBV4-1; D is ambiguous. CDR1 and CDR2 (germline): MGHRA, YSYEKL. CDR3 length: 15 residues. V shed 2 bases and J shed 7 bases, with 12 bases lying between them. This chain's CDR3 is CASSQFVGYNSPLHF. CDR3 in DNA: TGCGCCAGCAGCCAATTTGTGGGGTACAATTCACCCCTCCACTTT.

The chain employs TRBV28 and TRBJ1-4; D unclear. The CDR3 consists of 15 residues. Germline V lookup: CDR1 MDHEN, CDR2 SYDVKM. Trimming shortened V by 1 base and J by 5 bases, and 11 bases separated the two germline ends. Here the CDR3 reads CASSLLKGINEKLFF. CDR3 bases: TGTGCCAGCAGTTTATTGAAGGGAATAAATGAAAAACTGTTTTTT.

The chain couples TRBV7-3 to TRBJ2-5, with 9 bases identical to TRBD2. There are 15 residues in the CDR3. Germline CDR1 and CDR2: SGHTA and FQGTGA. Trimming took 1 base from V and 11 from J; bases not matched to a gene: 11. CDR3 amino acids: CASSLSLAGSGEQYF. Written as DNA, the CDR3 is TGTGCCAGCAGCTTAAGTCTAGCGGGATCAGGTGAGCAGTACTTC.

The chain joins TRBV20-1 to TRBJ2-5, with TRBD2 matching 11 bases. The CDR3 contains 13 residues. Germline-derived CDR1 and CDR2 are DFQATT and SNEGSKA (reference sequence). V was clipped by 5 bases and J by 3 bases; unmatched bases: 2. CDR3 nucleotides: TGCAGTGCTCCGACTAGCGGGGAAGAGACCCAGTACTTC. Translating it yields CSAPTSGEETQYF.

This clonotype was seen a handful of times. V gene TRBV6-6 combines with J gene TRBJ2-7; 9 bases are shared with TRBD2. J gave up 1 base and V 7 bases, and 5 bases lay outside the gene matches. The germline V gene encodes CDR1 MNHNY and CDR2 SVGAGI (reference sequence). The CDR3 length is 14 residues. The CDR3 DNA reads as TGTGCCAGCACCTTAGCGGGAGCATCCTACGAGCAGTACTTC. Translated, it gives CASTLAGASYEQYF.

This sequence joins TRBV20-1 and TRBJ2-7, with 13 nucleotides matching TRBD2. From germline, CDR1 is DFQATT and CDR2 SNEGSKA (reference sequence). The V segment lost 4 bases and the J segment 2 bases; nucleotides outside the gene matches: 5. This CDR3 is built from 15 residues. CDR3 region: CSATKLAGGPYEQYF. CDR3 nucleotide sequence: TGCAGTGCTACCAAACTAGCGGGAGGGCCCTACGAGCAGTACTTC.

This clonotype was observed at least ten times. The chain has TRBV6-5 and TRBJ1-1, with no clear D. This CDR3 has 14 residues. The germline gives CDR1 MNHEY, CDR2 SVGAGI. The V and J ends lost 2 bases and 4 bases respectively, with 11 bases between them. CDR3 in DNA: TGTGCCAGCAGTTACGCCATAAGAAGCACTGAAGCTTTCTTT. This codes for CASSYAIRSTEAFF.

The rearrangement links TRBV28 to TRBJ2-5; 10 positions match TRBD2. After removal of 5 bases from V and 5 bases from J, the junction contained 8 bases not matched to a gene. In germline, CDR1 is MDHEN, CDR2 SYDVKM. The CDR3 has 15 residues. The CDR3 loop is CASSPLAGGMETQYF. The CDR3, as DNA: TGTGCCAGCAGTCCGTTAGCGGGAGGAATGGAGACCCAGTACTTC. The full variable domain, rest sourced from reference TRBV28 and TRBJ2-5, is DVKVTQSSRYLVKRTGEKVFLECVQDMDHENMFWYRQDPGLGLRLIYFSYDVKMKEKGDIPEGYSVSREKKERFSLILESASTNQTSMYLCASSPLAGGMETQYFGPGTRLLVL.

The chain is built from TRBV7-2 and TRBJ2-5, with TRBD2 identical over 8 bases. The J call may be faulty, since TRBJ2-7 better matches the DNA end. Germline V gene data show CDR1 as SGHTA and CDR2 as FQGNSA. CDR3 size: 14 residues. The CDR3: CTSSSEAGDYEQYF. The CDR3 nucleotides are TGTACCAGCAGCTCAGAAGCGGGAGACTACGAGCAGTACTTC.

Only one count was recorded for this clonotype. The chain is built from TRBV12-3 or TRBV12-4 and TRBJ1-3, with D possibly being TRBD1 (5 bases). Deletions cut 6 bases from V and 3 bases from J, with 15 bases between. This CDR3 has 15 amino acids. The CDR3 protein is CASRPVTGGGNTIYF. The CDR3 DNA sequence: TGTGCCAGCAGACCTGTTACGGGGGGTGGAAACACCATATATTTT.

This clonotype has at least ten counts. The CDR3 DNA sequence: TGTGCCATCAGAGAGGATCCCAATGAGCAGTTCTTC. Amino acid sequence: CAIREDPNEQFF. The chain carries TRBV10-3 and TRBJ2-1; D gene uncertain. The CDR3 is made up of 12 amino acids. The V gene's germline CDR1 is ENHRY and CDR2 SYGVKD. V dropped 6 bases and J dropped 6 bases, with 9 bases sitting between them.

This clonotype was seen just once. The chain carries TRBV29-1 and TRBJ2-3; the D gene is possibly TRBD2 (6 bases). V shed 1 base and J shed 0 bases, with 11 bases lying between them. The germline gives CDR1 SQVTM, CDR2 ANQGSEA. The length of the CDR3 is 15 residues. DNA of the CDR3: TGCAGCGTTGAAGGCGGGGAAAGTAGCACAGATACGCAGTATTTT. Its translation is CSVEGGESSTDTQYF.

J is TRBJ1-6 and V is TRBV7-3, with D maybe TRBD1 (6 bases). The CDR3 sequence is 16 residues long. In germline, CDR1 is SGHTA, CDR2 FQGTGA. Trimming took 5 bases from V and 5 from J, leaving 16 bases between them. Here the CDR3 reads CASSPTGGADNSPLHF. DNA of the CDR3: TGTGCCAGCAGCCCAACCGGGGGCGCGGATAATTCACCCCTCCACTTT.

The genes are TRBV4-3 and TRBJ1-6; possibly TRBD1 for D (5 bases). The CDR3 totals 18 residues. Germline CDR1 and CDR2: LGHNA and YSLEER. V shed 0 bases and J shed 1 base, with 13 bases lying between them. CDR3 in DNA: TGCGCCAGCAGCCAAGATTGGGACGGAGGGTCCTATAATTCACCCCTCCACTTT. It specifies CASSQDWDGGSYNSPLHF.

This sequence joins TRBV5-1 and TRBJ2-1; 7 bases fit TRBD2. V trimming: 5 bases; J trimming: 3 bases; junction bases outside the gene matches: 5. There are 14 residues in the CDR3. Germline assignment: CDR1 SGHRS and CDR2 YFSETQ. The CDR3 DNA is TGCGCCAGCAGTCAGCGGGAAGGCTACAATGAGCAGTTCTTC. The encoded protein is CASSQREGYNEQFF.